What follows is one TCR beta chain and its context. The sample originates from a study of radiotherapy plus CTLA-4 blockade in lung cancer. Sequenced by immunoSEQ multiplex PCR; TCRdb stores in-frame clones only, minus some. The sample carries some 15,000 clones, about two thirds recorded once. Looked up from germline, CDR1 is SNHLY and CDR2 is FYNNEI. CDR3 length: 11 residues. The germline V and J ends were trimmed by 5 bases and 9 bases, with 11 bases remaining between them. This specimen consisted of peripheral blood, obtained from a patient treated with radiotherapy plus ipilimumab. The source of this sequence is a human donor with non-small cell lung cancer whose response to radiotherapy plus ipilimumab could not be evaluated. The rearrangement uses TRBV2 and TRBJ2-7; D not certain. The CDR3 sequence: CASSRDGAQYF. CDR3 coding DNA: TGTGCCAGCAGTCGTGACGGAGCGCAGTACTTC.